This T cell receptor (beta chain) was observed in a study of CD4 T cells in relation to SARS-CoV-2 and coronaviruses (dated by TCRdb to the early 2020s). Background for the entire study: HLA restriction was mapped for shared crossreactive spike epitopes using patient-derived lymphoblastoid cell lines. Expansion assays from other donors in the study were sequenced with a different, Illumina-based TCR-beta assay. At the level of individual TCR clonotypes, the study evaluated whether memory CD4+ T cells crossreact between the spike proteins of SARS-CoV-2 and those of common cold coronaviruses. The Adaptive Biotechnologies TCR-sequencing kit was used for samples from three pre-COVID donors and for the naive versus memory experiments, whereas the other data were Illumina-based. Beyond this particular receptor, the publication reports: Because the crossreactivity analysis focused on spike protein, crossreactivity against other viral proteins was not assessed. Roughly 65% of donors had memory CD4+ clonotypes that crossrecognized SARS-CoV-2 and at least one common cold coronavirus spike. Naive versus memory sequencing indicated the assay detects memory recall responses rather than primary responses primed during culture. Pre-pandemic and post-infection samples were not both contributed by any donor, so tracing of the source of pre-existing responses was limited. Compared with monoreactive clones, crossreactive clones had significantly weaker SARS-CoV-2-driven expansion, a result consistent with antigenic imprinting. The study was limited by small numbers of patients and tested TCRs.

Deep-resolution immunoSEQ TCR-beta sequencing was performed on DNA from uncultured naive and memory CD4+ T cells. For the original study's pipeline: During preprocessing, nonproductive sequences were discarded, as were any CDR3s that did not begin with C, did not end with F or W, or were shorter than 7 amino acids. Cultured and uncultured naive and memory CD4+ repertoires were searched for previously identified spike- and CEF-reactive CDR3s. After three terminal residues were trimmed from each end, CDR3 homology was quantified as pairwise Levenshtein distance using the stringdist R package. The source is immuneACCESS, and TCRdb retained only in-frame sequences with V and J called. Part of the clones is not carried over; for the studies checked, unresolved V genes explain less than half of this, and the remainder is unexplained. V, J and clone size were drawn from that table, and D and trimming were deduced from the DNA. The sample has roughly 60,000 clones on record, about 95% of them singletons. The ten largest make up around 0.13% of the sample.

As for this clone: Its target antigen remains unknown. Base qualities are not provided; no much larger clone lies one nucleotide away.

The CDR3, from cysteine to phenylalanine, totals 14 residues. Only CDR3 DNA remains: 42 bases, in frame from the first base. CDR1 MDHEN and CDR2 SYDVKM are derived from the germline V gene. V loses 6 bases, J loses 4 bases, and the germline ends lie 16 bases apart. CD4+ T cells from unexposed donors were collected before the COVID-19 pandemic (2011-2018). Naive and memory CD4+ T cells were separated from cryopreserved PBMCs by first enriching for CD4 and then performing EasySep naive CD4+ T cell enrichment. Leukapheresis product for the unexposed donors was purchased commercially. PBMCs were isolated from leukapheresis product or whole blood by Ficoll-Paque PLUS gradient centrifugation. PBMCs were either used fresh in the expansion assay or cryopreserved at -140 degrees C. The QIAamp Micro DNA Kit was used to extract genomic DNA from the CD4+ T cells.

Recombination joined TRBV28 with TRBJ2-7; TRBD1 is a possible D gene, resting on 6 matching bases. The TCR sequence derives from a human donor in good health. Sequencing input: naive CD4+ T cells from PBMCs. Per the publication, the cell subset or site label means: naive CD4+ T cells isolated by negative enrichment. The DNA reads TGTGCCAGCAGCAAAACAGGGATCGAATACGAGCAGTACTTC. Its coded protein is CASSKTGIEYEQYF.